The 31 T cell receptor beta chains in this list originate from one sample, sequenced in a study of cytomegalovirus exposure and HLA in healthy donors. 60 Vbeta and 13 Jbeta primers were used in PCR. Only in-frame clones appear in the TCRdb table, and some are missing; sequencing was by immunoSEQ multiplex PCR. The table has tens of thousands of clones, more than 65% seen once. Sequences were obtained from PBMCs. Every receptor here comes from a man between 65 and 85 years old in good health and CMV-seropositive.

The chain employs TRBV12-5 and TRBJ1-5; D is undetermined. Trimming removed 7 bases from V and 0 bases from J, with 13 bases in between. There are 15 residues in the CDR3. Germline lookup yields CDR1 LGHNT and CDR2 FRNRAP. The CDR3 DNA is TGTGCTAGTGCCCCCAGCGGGAATAGCAATCAGCCCCAGCATTTT. Its protein product is CASAPSGNSNQPQHF.

This sequence joins TRBV19 and TRBJ1-6; D is undetermined. Germline lookup yields CDR1 LNHDA and CDR2 SQIVND (reference sequence). This CDR3 has 13 residues. V was pared by 5 bases and J by 8 bases, with 10 bases between. DNA of the CDR3: TGTGCCAGTAGTTCCTTAGTCGATTCACCCCTCCACTTT. Translating it yields CASSSLVDSPLHF.

The chain has TRBV19 and TRBJ2-7; possible D gene TRBD1, 7 bases. Germline values: CDR1 LNHDA, CDR2 SQIVND (reference sequence). CDR3 size: 15 residues. V dropped 6 bases and J dropped 0 bases, with 15 bases sitting between them. CDR3 bases: TGTGCCAGTAGAGCGCGGGACAGTTTCTCCTACGAGCAGTACTTC. Its protein is CASRARDSFSYEQYF.

The chain uses TRBV30 and TRBJ2-7; D might be TRBD2 (6 bases). The CDR3 covers 15 residues. V lost 0 bases and J lost 0, with 12 bases in between. CDR1 is GTSNPN, CDR2 SVGIG, per germline (reference sequence). Here the CDR3 reads CAWSVSTSHSYEQYF. The CDR3, as DNA: TGTGCCTGGAGTGTAAGTACTAGCCACTCCTACGAGCAGTACTTC.

There are a few counts of this clone. The CDR3 DNA follows: TGTGCCAGCAGGAGACAGGGACTGGGGGATTCACCCCTCCACTTT. Protein sequence: CASRRQGLGDSPLHF. The rearrangement links TRBV5-4 to TRBJ1-6; 7 positions match TRBD1. The CDR3 loop spans 15 amino acids. CDR1 is SGHNT, CDR2 YYREEE, per germline (reference sequence). V shed 5 bases, J shed 8 bases, and the junction held 10 bases outside the gene matches.

The chain recombines TRBV5-1 with TRBJ2-7; 10 bases are shared with TRBD2. Germline trimming cut 1 base from V and 4 bases from J; bases unmatched to any gene: 2. CDR1 is SGHRS and CDR2 is YFSETQ in the germline V gene. This CDR3 is built from 14 residues. CDR3 coding DNA: TGCGCCAGCAGCTTGTTACTAGCGGGATACGAGCAGTACTTC. It encodes CASSLLLAGYEQYF.

This clone was seen once. The chain combines TRBV7-2 with TRBJ2-1, with 7 bases aligning to TRBD2. The CDR3 is made up of 13 amino acids. V shed 5 bases and J 8 bases; nucleotides not matched to a gene: 6. CDR1 SGHTA and CDR2 FQGNSA come from the germline V gene. The CDR3 DNA reads TGTGCCAGCAGCCGAGAGCGGGGCCATGAGCAGTTCTTC. As protein: CASSRERGHEQFF. Supplemented by reference TRBV7-2 and TRBJ2-1, the full variable domain reads GAGVSQSPSNKVTEKGKDVELRCDPISGHTALYWYRQSLGQGLEFLIYFQGNSAPDKSGLPSDRFSAERTGGSVSTLTIQRTQQEDSAVYLCASSRERGHEQFFGPGTRLTVL.

The chain uses TRBV5-1 and TRBJ1-4, with D hard to call. V lost 3 bases, J lost 0 bases, and 9 bases lay in between. Germline assignment: CDR1 SGHRS and CDR2 YFSETQ. The CDR3 length is 15 residues. CDR3 nucleotide sequence: TGCGCCAGCAGCTCCACTCCCGCAACTAATGAAAAACTGTTTTTT. It specifies CASSSTPATNEKLFF.

The chain combines TRBV2 with TRBJ1-2; possibly TRBD1 for D (6 bases). Trimming cost V 4 bases and J 7 bases, with 10 bases left between them. From germline, CDR1 is SNHLY and CDR2 FYNNEI. The CDR3 spans 12 residues. The CDR3 loop reads CASSGRGAGYTF. The CDR3 DNA reads as TGTGCCAGCAGTGGCAGGGGTGCTGGCTACACCTTC.

DNA of the CDR3: TGTGCCAGCACGTTAGCTTTCCTCGAATTCTATGGCTACACCTTC. This translates into CASTLAFLEFYGYTF. The genes are TRBV2 and TRBJ1-2, with no clear D. The germline V gene has CDR1 SNHLY and CDR2 FYNNEI. V was cut by 7 bases and J by 4 bases, with 19 bases left in between. The CDR3 spans 15 residues.

The V and J genes are TRBV6-5 and TRBJ1-6, with 7 bases matching TRBD1. This CDR3 is built from 16 residues. The V gene's germline CDR1 is MNHEY and CDR2 SVGAGI. J gave up 6 bases and V 2 bases, and 7 bases lay outside the gene matches. The CDR3 reads CASSYVRGQRNSPLHF. For the CDR3, the DNA is TGTGCCAGCAGTTACGTTCGGGGACAGCGTAATTCACCCCTCCACTTT.

CDR3 amino acids: CASSIQGPYEKLFF. CDR3 nucleotides: TGTGCCAGTAGTATTCAGGGGCCCTATGAAAAACTGTTTTTT. This chain connects TRBV19 to TRBJ1-4, with D perhaps matching TRBD1 (6 bases). Germline V lookup: CDR1 LNHDA, CDR2 SQIVND (reference sequence). V dropped 3 bases and J dropped 6 bases, with 11 bases sitting between them. The CDR3 has 14 residues.

The J gene is TRBJ2-6, the V gene TRBV2, with 7 bases lining up with TRBD2. Losses at the gene ends were 4 bases for V and 4 bases for J; bases not matched to a gene: 10. In germline, CDR1 is SNHLY, CDR2 FYNNEI. This CDR3 contains 17 residues. The CDR3 loop is CASSVDRLAWGANVLTF. The CDR3 nucleotides are TGTGCCAGCAGTGTAGACCGACTAGCTTGGGGGGCCAACGTCCTGACTTTC.

This chain uses TRBV6-1 with TRBJ2-7; D is ambiguous. CDR1 MNHNS and CDR2 SASEGT come from the germline V gene. V gave up 4 bases and J gave up 5 bases, with 12 bases separating them. This CDR3 has 13 residues. The CDR3 bases are TGTGCCAGCAGTGTTTCAGGTCTCCACGAGCAGTACTTC. It yields the protein CASSVSGLHEQYF.

V usage is TRBV4-1 and J usage is TRBJ2-7; D gene ambiguous. CDR1 and CDR2 from the germline V gene are MGHRA and YSYEKL. V lost 1 base, J lost 1 base, and 8 bases lay in between. This CDR3 is 14 amino acids long. The CDR3: CASSQGAFSYEQYF. In nucleotides, the CDR3 is TGCGCCAGCAGCCAAGGGGCATTTTCCTACGAGCAGTACTTC.

This chain links TRBV2 with TRBJ1-4; the D is unclear. There are 14 residues in the CDR3. CDR1 is SNHLY and CDR2 is FYNNEI in the germline V gene. The ends were cut back, 8 bases at V and 8 bases at J, with 18 bases in the middle. CDR3 residues: CASFERGFAEKLFF. The CDR3 nucleotides are TGTGCCAGCTTCGAGCGGGGTTTCGCCGAAAAACTGTTTTTT.

The V and J genes are TRBV6-6 and TRBJ1-1, with 9 bases aligning to TRBD1. The V gene end was trimmed by 6 bases and the J gene end by 4 bases; junction bases not matched to a gene: 9. The CDR3 is made up of 15 amino acids. Germline CDR1 is MNHNY and CDR2 is SVGAGI (reference sequence). The DNA for the CDR3 is TGTGCCAGCAGCGCCCGGACAGGGGAGGGCACTGAAGCTTTCTTT. It is translated as CASSARTGEGTEAFF.

CDR3 region: CASSVGLDRALGTQYF. The CDR3 DNA follows: TGTGCCAGCAGCGTAGGACTGGACAGGGCACTAGGAACGCAGTATTTT. The chain is built from TRBV9 and TRBJ2-3; TRBD1 aligns across 8 bases. V trimming: 0 bases; J trimming: 9 bases; junction bases outside the gene matches: 12. Germline V gene data show CDR1 as SGDLS and CDR2 as YYNGEE. The CDR3 contains 16 residues.

This clone is a singleton in its sample. The genes are TRBV10-3 and TRBJ2-1, with D possibly being TRBD2 (5 bases). Per the germline V gene, CDR1 is ENHRY and CDR2 is SYGVKD. The CDR3 contains 14 residues. V was trimmed by 10 bases and J by 8 bases, leaving 21 bases between them. The chain's CDR3 is CANPPGWSRDEQFF. The CDR3, as DNA: TGTGCCAACCCGCCGGGGTGGTCGAGGGATGAGCAGTTCTTC.

The chain carries TRBV29-1 and TRBJ2-7; a weak D match, TRBD1 (5 bases). Germline CDR1 and CDR2: SQVTM and ANQGSEA. CDR3 length: 15 residues. Trimming shortened V by 4 bases and J by 0 bases, and 16 bases separated the two germline ends. The CDR3 spells CSVANRTLHSYEQYF. The CDR3 DNA sequence: TGCAGCGTTGCTAATCGGACACTCCACTCCTACGAGCAGTACTTC.

The chain couples TRBV2 to TRBJ1-6, with a possible D match to TRBD1 (6 bases). This CDR3 is 16 amino acids long. The germline V gene encodes CDR1 SNHLY and CDR2 FYNNEI. V shed 2 bases and J shed 1 base, with 9 bases lying between them. The CDR3 coding sequence is TGTGCCAGCAGTGAACAGGGGTCGTCCTATAATTCACCCCTCCACTTT. It codes for CASSEQGSSYNSPLHF.

The V call is TRBV6-6, the J call TRBJ2-5; 8 positions match TRBD2. The CDR3 runs 14 residues. J lost 4 bases, V lost 6 bases, and 7 bases had no gene match. CDR1 and CDR2 (germline): MNHNY, SVGAGI (reference sequence). CDR3 DNA: TGTGCCAGCAGAGCAGGACTAGCCCCAGAGACCCAGTACTTC. Encoded protein: CASRAGLAPETQYF.

V is TRBV15 and J is TRBJ2-7; 9 bases line up with TRBD1. V shed 0 bases, J shed 2 bases, and the junction held 2 bases outside the gene matches. CDR1 is LNHNV and CDR2 is YYDKDF in the germline V gene (reference sequence). The CDR3 has 15 amino acids. In DNA, the CDR3 is TGTGCCACCAGCAGAGATCGGACAGGGGCCTACGAGCAGTACTTC. Translation gives CATSRDRTGAYEQYF.

J is TRBJ2-1 and V is TRBV29-1; 8 nucleotides match TRBD2. The CDR3 runs to 14 residues. In germline, CDR1 is SQVTM, CDR2 ANQGSEA. The V and J ends lost 5 bases and 2 bases, in that order; junction bases with no gene match: 5. The CDR3 loop reads CSVSREGTYNEQFF. DNA of the CDR3: TGCAGCGTTAGCCGGGAGGGGACCTACAATGAGCAGTTCTTC.

The chain uses TRBV30 and TRBJ1-2; D not resolved. Trimming stripped 2 bases from V and 4 bases from J, with 8 bases between. The CDR3 consists of 12 residues. The V gene's germline CDR1 is GTSNPN and CDR2 SVGIG (reference sequence). The CDR3 here is CAWSREAYGYTF. The CDR3 nucleotides are TGTGCCTGGAGTCGGGAGGCCTATGGCTACACCTTC.

The genes are TRBV6-6 and TRBJ1-3; 7 bases are a match to TRBD1. V dropped 5 bases and J dropped 8; count of bases not matched to a gene: 12. This CDR3 is built from 15 residues. The V gene's germline CDR1 is MNHNY and CDR2 SVGAGI (reference sequence). The CDR3 coding sequence is TGTGCCAGCAGTCCACAGGGGCCCCTCTCTTACACCATATATTTT. This gives the protein CASSPQGPLSYTIYF.

The rearrangement links TRBV2 to TRBJ2-4; 9 bases fit TRBD1. The V and J ends lost 1 base and 6 bases, in that order; junction bases with no gene match: 13. Germline lookup yields CDR1 SNHLY and CDR2 FYNNEI. The CDR3 length is 18 residues. For the CDR3, the DNA is TGTGCCAGCAGTGAAGTCCCTTTCGGGACAGGGCGGGCAAACATTCAGTACTTC. Translating gives CASSEVPFGTGRANIQYF.

This rearrangement joins TRBV2 to TRBJ1-2; no reliable D call. Germline V gene lookup returns CDR1 SNHLY and CDR2 FYNNEI. The CDR3 totals 14 residues. Trimming took off 3 bases at V and 7 bases at J, with 15 bases between the two ends. CDR3 residues: CASSEVRDPGGYTF. As DNA, the CDR3 is TGTGCCAGCAGTGAGGTACGGGATCCGGGTGGCTACACCTTC.

This rearrangement joins TRBV5-1 to TRBJ1-2; D ambiguous. This CDR3 is 14 amino acids long. CDR1 is SGHRS, CDR2 YFSETQ, per germline. Trimming took 0 bases from V and 7 from J, leaving 13 bases between them. The CDR3 region is CASSLGLDSGGYTF. Here the CDR3 DNA reads TGCGCCAGCAGCTTGGGTTTGGATTCGGGTGGCTACACCTTC.

This chain uses TRBV18 with TRBJ1-1; D gene unclear. The V gene's germline CDR1 is KGHSH and CDR2 LQKENI. The CDR3 runs to 15 residues. Deletions cut 0 bases from V and 5 bases from J, with 13 bases between. CDR3 protein: CASSPPSSWLTEAFF. In nucleotides, the CDR3 is TGTGCCAGCTCACCACCTTCGAGTTGGTTAACTGAAGCTTTCTTT.

V usage is TRBV5-1 and J usage is TRBJ1-3; TRBD1 is a possible D gene (5 bases). The germline V and J ends were trimmed by 4 bases and 2 bases, with 10 bases remaining between them. CDR3 length: 14 residues. CDR1 and CDR2 (germline): SGHRS, YFSETQ. DNA for the CDR3: TGCGCCAGCAGCCCCGGGGGGGCTGGAAACACCATATATTTT. Protein product: CASSPGGAGNTIYF.